The rows below give T cell receptor beta chains drawn from one sample of a study of shared clonotypes between healthy human individuals. Clones were read by immunoSEQ multiplex PCR, and TCRdb kept only the in-frame ones, dropping some. The table lists under 1,100,000 clones, about 76% of them singletons, with roughly 1.4% in the top ten. The sample consisted of memory CD4+ T cells sorted from blood. The receptors were gathered from a young man in good health. The CDR3 runs from the conserved cysteine through the conserved F or W. A D gene is named only where the DNA matches it firmly. Clone size, where shown, is once, few, many, or a class for clones that have expanded.

clone_size	d_call	v_call	j_call	cdr3_aa	cdr3_nt
NA	NA	TRBV5-6	TRBJ2-2	CASSLNDGAVTGELFF	TGTGCCAGCAGCTTGAACGACGGTGCAGTTACCGGGGAGCTGTTTTTT
NA	TRBD2	TRBV27	TRBJ2-1	CASSPRGTSAYNEQFF	TGTGCCAGCAGTCCAAGGGGGACTAGCGCTTACAATGAGCAGTTCTTC
once	NA	TRBV28	TRBJ2-7	CASTPRWSSYEQYF	TGTGCCAGCACTCCTCGATGGAGCTCCTACGAGCAGTACTTC
NA	NA	TRBV5-4	TRBJ2-1	CASSLGWGTNNEQFF	TGTGCCAGCAGCTTGGGGTGGGGGACAAACAATGAGCAGTTCTTC
few	NA	TRBV7-8	TRBJ1-4	CASSPTGHTNEKLFF	TGTGCCAGCAGCCCGACGGGACACACTAATGAAAAACTGTTTTTT
NA	TRBD1	TRBV5-4	TRBJ2-7	CASSGPGQGRYEQYF	TGTGCCAGCAGCGGACCGGGACAGGGGCGGTACGAGCAGTACTTC
NA	NA	TRBV11-3	TRBJ1-1	CASSFGPGTEAFF	NA
once	TRBD1	TRBV5-1	TRBJ2-5	CASSLAGQGDWTQYF	TGCGCCAGCAGCTTGGCTGGACAGGGTGACTGGACCCAGTACTTC
NA	NA	TRBV5-4	TRBJ2-3	CASSLFGFTDTQYF	TGTGCCAGCAGCTTATTCGGGTTCACAGATACGCAGTATTTT
NA	NA	TRBV30	TRBJ1-4	CAWSVDGVPREKLFF	TGTGCCTGGAGTGTAGATGGAGTCCCTCGGGAAAAACTGTTTTTT
NA	TRBD1	TRBV2	TRBJ1-1	CASTLTGGNTEAFF	TGTGCCAGCACCTTGACAGGGGGCAACACTGAAGCTTTCTTT
NA	TRBD1	TRBV7-9	TRBJ1-2	CASTLGRPTGAGYTF	TGTGCCAGCACACTAGGTCGGCCGACAGGGGCTGGCTACACCTTC
NA	TRBD2	TRBV5-1	TRBJ2-1	CASSPGLASNNEQFF	TGCGCCAGCAGCCCCGGACTAGCCTCCAACAATGAGCAGTTCTTC
NA	NA	TRBV2	TRBJ2-7	CAVDRGAYEQYF	TGTGCCGTAGACCGGGGTGCCTACGAGCAGTACTTC
NA	NA	TRBV5-6	TRBJ1-5	CASSLGGGIQPQHF	TGTGCCAGCAGCTTGGGGGGTGGCATTCAGCCCCAGCATTTT
NA	TRBD1	TRBV4-2	TRBJ1-1	CASRPGQGASMGTEAFF	TGTGCCAGCAGACCCGGACAGGGAGCGAGTATGGGCACTGAAGCTTTCTTT
NA	NA	TRBV18	TRBJ2-5	CASSPPGVETQYF	TGTGCCAGCTCACCACCGGGGGTGGAGACCCAGTACTTC
few	TRBD1	TRBV28	TRBJ1-4	CASSWTGVNEKLFF	TGTGCCAGCAGTTGGACAGGGGTTAATGAAAAACTGTTTTTT
few	NA	TRBV4-1	TRBJ1-3	CASSQGSSGNTIYF	TGCGCCAGCAGCCAAGGGAGCTCTGGAAACACCATATATTTT
NA	NA	TRBV7-8	TRBJ1-6	CASSSNRVGSPLHF	TGTGCCAGCAGTTCCAACAGGGTCGGCTCACCCCTCCACTTT
NA	TRBD2	TRBV2	TRBJ2-2	CASSDSSGVNTGELFF	TGTGCCAGCAGTGATTCTAGCGGGGTGAACACCGGGGAGCTGTTTTTT
NA	NA	TRBV7-2	TRBJ1-2	CASSLTAYDYGYTF	TGTGCCAGCAGCCTAACGGCATATGACTATGGCTACACCTTC
many	NA	TRBV12-1	TRBJ1-5	CASSWEKQGASCQPQHF	TGTGCCAGCAGCTGGGAAAAACAGGGGGCTTCATGTCAGCCCCAGCATTTT
NA	NA	TRBV7-2	TRBJ1-5	CASSVTNPNQPQHF	TGTGCCAGCAGCGTTACAAATCCCAATCAGCCCCAGCATTTT
once	TRBD2	TRBV6-1	TRBJ2-1	CASSELTAGGFLLGSYNEQFF	TGTGCCAGCAGTGAATTGACGGCGGGGGGGTTCCTACTAGGCTCCTACAATGAGCAGTTCTTC
NA	NA	TRBV21-1	TRBJ2-4	CASSTIQILAKNIQYF	TGTGCCAGCAGCACAATACAGATACTAGCCAAAAACATTCAGTACTTC
few	TRBD1	TRBV30	TRBJ1-1	CAWSVRTGKNTEAFF	TGTGCCTGGAGTGTAAGGACAGGAAAGAACACTGAAGCTTTCTTT
once	NA	TRBV5-1	TRBJ1-1	CASIPGGSNTEAFF	TGCGCCAGCATCCCGGGAGGCAGTAACACTGAAGCTTTCTTT
NA	TRBD1	TRBV18	TRBJ1-2	CASSLDREAGYTF	TGTGCCAGCTCCTTGGACAGGGAGGCTGGCTACACCTTC
once	TRBD1	TRBV9	TRBJ1-1	CASSRDRVTEAFF	TGTGCCAGCAGCCGGGACAGGGTCACTGAAGCTTTCTTT
few	NA	TRBV6-5	TRBJ2-7	CASRMGSYEQYF	TGTGCCAGCAGAATGGGGTCCTACGAGCAGTACTTC
NA	TRBD1	TRBV5-6	TRBJ1-2	CASSIGGRQGAYGYTF	TGTGCCAGCAGTATTGGAGGGAGGCAGGGGGCCTATGGCTACACCTTC
NA	TRBD1	TRBV18	TRBJ2-7	CASSRTTGTVFGEQYF	TGTGCCAGCTCACGAACAACCGGGACAGTATTCGGGGAGCAGTACTTC
few	NA	TRBV7-9	TRBJ1-2	CASSLEVSNYGYTF	TGTGCCAGCAGCTTAGAAGTCTCGAACTATGGCTACACCTTC
NA	TRBD2	TRBV10-3	TRBJ2-3	CAAKRGNTDTQYF	TGTGCCGCAAAGCGGGGGAACACAGATACGCAGTATTTT
NA	NA	TRBV10-1	TRBJ2-7	CASSDGGRYEQYF	TGCGCCAGCAGTGACGGGGGGCGGTACGAGCAGTACTTC
few	TRBD2	TRBV5-6	TRBJ2-5	CARGLPLAGQETQYF	TGTGCCCGCGGCCTCCCCCTAGCGGGCCAAGAGACCCAGTACTTC
NA	TRBD1	TRBV6-5	TRBJ1-2	CASSYSRQGNDYTF	TGTGCCAGCAGTTACTCACGACAGGGGAATGACTACACCTTC
NA	NA	TRBV30	TRBJ2-5	CAWSPGQGSGETQYF	TGTGCCTGGAGCCCCGGGCAGGGTAGTGGAGAGACCCAGTACTTC
NA	TRBD2	TRBV11-2	TRBJ2-7	CASSLELAVSYEQYF	TGTGCCAGCAGCTTAGAACTAGCGGTGTCCTACGAGCAGTACTTC
NA	NA	TRBV5-4	TRBJ2-5	CASSSSLSQETQYF	TGTGCCAGCAGCTCCTCACTAAGCCAAGAGACCCAGTACTTC
NA	NA	TRBV11-2	TRBJ1-3	CASSQYRSRDTIYF	TGTGCCAGCAGCCAATACCGGTCCCGGGACACCATATATTTT
NA	NA	TRBV6-1	TRBJ2-7	CASSEMFGAYEQYF	TGTGCCAGCAGTGAAATGTTCGGGGCTTACGAGCAGTACTTC
few	NA	TRBV28	TRBJ1-5	CASSLAMGQPQHF	TGTGCCAGCAGTTTAGCTATGGGTCAGCCCCAGCATTTT
NA	TRBD1	TRBV19	TRBJ1-1	CASSTRGGTEAFF	TGTGCCAGTAGTACCAGGGGGGGGACTGAAGCTTTCTTT
NA	NA	TRBV6-1	TRBJ2-3	CASMFGGGTDTQYF	TGTGCCAGCATGTTTGGGGGCGGCACAGATACGCAGTATTTT
NA	NA	TRBV5-6	TRBJ2-2	CASSSRRVTGELFF	TGTGCCAGCAGCTCCCGACGGGTCACCGGGGAGCTGTTTTTT
once	TRBD1	TRBV11-2	TRBJ2-7	CASTRDRGREQYF	TGTGCCAGCACCCGAGACAGGGGACGCGAGCAGTACTTC
NA	NA	TRBV6-6	TRBJ1-1	CASSRQELNTEAFF	TGTGCCAGCAGCCGACAGGAACTGAACACTGAAGCTTTCTTT
NA	NA	TRBV30	TRBJ1-2	CAWSVTRRAINYGYTF	TGTGCCTGGAGTGTTACCCGCAGGGCGATTAACTATGGCTACACCTTC
NA	NA	TRBV19	TRBJ1-1	CASSPRTDYPPEAFF	TGTGCCAGTAGTCCGAGGACGGATTACCCTCCTGAAGCTTTCTTT
few	TRBD1	TRBV4-2	TRBJ1-2	CASSQSTGGGYTF	TGTGCCAGCAGCCAATCTACAGGGGGCGGCTACACCTTC
NA	NA	TRBV18	TRBJ2-1	CASDGGHSYNEQFF	TGTGCCAGCGACGGCGGACACTCCTACAATGAGCAGTTCTTC
NA	TRBD2	TRBV5-1	TRBJ2-5	CASTPSGWGETQYF	TGCGCCAGCACCCCTAGCGGGTGGGGGGAGACCCAGTACTTC
NA	TRBD2	TRBV28	TRBJ2-5	CASSLVAGLSQETQYF	TGTGCCAGCAGTTTAGTAGCGGGGTTGAGCCAAGAGACCCAGTACTTC
NA	NA	TRBV5-1	TRBJ2-5	CASSLAVRQETQYF	TGCGCCAGCAGCTTGGCGGTCAGACAAGAGACCCAGTACTTC
few	NA	TRBV9	TRBJ1-2	CASRGTGTYGYTF	TGTGCCAGCAGGGGAACAGGGACCTATGGCTACACCTTC